This T cell receptor beta chain was captured in a study of blood T cell repertoires in COVID-19. Study-wide context: COVID-19 samples collected from the United States, Italy and Spain covered acute and convalescent phases.

Source study methods: Estimation of nucleated cell counts was performed using reference gene primer amplification. Using immunoSEQ multiplex PCR, the repertoire was profiled, and TCRdb retains in-frame clones only, with some absent. V and J calls and clone size come straight from that table; D and trimming were deduced from the DNA. The sample has about 200,000 clones, 84% seen once. CDR1 and CDR2 from the germline V gene are SGHTA and FQGNSA. The V segment lost 5 bases and the J segment 5 bases; nucleotides outside the gene matches: 8. The CDR3 has 16 residues. Sequencing was done on a sample of PBMCs or T cells enriched from blood (not recorded which). The chain employs TRBV7-2 and TRBJ2-1; 11 nucleotides agree with TRBD2. This TCR derives from a woman aged 25 to 39 who had been exposed to COVID-19. The CDR3 DNA follows: TGTGCCAGCAGCCCAGCCCCGACTAGCGGGGACAATGAGCAGTTCTTC. This encodes CASSPAPTSGDNEQFF.